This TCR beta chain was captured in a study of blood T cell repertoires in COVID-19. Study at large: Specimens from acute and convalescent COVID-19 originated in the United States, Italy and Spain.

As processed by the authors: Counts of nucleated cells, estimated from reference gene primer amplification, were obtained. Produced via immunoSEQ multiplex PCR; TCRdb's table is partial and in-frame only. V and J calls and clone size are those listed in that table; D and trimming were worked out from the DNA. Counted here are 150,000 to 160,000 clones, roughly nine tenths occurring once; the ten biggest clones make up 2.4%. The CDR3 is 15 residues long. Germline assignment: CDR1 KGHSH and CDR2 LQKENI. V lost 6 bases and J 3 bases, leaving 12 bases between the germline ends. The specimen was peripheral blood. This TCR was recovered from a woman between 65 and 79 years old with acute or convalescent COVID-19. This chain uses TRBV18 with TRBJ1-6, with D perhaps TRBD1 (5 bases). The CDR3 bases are TGTGCCAGCTCCGAAGGCCAGGGCTATAATTCACCCCTCCACTTT. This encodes CASSEGQGYNSPLHF.